These 20 T cell receptor beta chains were sequenced from one sample in a study of blood T cell repertoires in COVID-19. Assay used: immunoSEQ multiplex PCR; TCRdb lists only in-frame clones, some missing. Of roughly 120,000 clones in the sample, approximately 86% were seen once. The sample comprised peripheral blood. The receptors were gathered from a human donor in a cohort sampled during active COVID-19.

The chain couples TRBV5-1 to TRBJ2-5; 7 bases agree with TRBD2. The CDR3 loop spans 12 amino acids. Germline CDR1 is SGHRS and CDR2 is YFSETQ. Losses at the gene ends were 6 bases for V and 5 bases for J; bases not matched to a gene: 4. CDR3 in amino acids: CASKRDGETQYF. CDR3 coding DNA: TGCGCCAGCAAGCGGGACGGCGAGACCCAGTACTTC. The full variable domain, with the rest looked up from reference TRBV5-1 and TRBJ2-5, is KAGVTQTPRYLIKTRGQQVTLSCSPISGHRSVSWYQQTPGQGLQFLFEYFSETQRNKGNFPGRFSGRQFSNSRSEMNVSTLELGDSALYLCASKRDGETQYFGPGTRLLVL.

The V gene is TRBV12-3 or TRBV12-4, the J gene TRBJ2-3, with a weak D call TRBD2 (7 bases). The CDR3 loop spans 12 amino acids. CDR3 bases: TGTGCGACCGGGGGGCTAGCCTATACGCAGTATTTT. Protein product: CATGGLAYTQYF.

The CDR3 DNA is TGCGCCAGCAGCTCAGAGACAGGCTACCCGAACACTGAAGCTTTCTTT. Translated, it gives CASSSETGYPNTEAFF. The chain carries TRBV5-1 and TRBJ1-1; perhaps TRBD1 as D (6 bases). CDR3 length: 16 amino acids. The germline V gene has CDR1 SGHRS and CDR2 YFSETQ. V shed 3 bases and J shed 1 base, with 16 bases lying between them.

This clone was detected only once. The chain is built from TRBV6-1 and TRBJ2-7; no clear D. Between the trimmed V and J ends, which lost 5 bases and 7 bases, there was a span of 18 bases. This CDR3 has 14 residues. Per the germline V gene, CDR1 is MNHNS and CDR2 is SASEGT. This chain's CDR3 is CASSFTASDQEQYF. The CDR3 DNA follows: TGTGCCAGCAGTTTTACCGCTTCCGATCAGGAGCAGTACTTC.

The rearrangement uses TRBV6-4 and TRBJ2-1; 7 nucleotides agree with TRBD2. V lost 3 bases, J lost 1 base, and 0 bases stayed unmatched. Germline lookup yields CDR1 MRHNA and CDR2 SNTAGT. The CDR3 extends over 14 amino acids. This CDR3 is CASSERGSYNEQFF. In nucleotides, the CDR3 is TGTGCCAGCAGTGAGCGGGGGTCCTACAATGAGCAGTTCTTC.

The chain recombines TRBV5-8 with TRBJ1-5; 8 bases fit TRBD1. The ends lost 4 bases at V and 5 bases at J; junction bases unmatched: 5. CDR1 is SGHTS and CDR2 is YDEGEE in the germline V gene. The CDR3 is 14 residues long. The CDR3 nucleotides are TGTGCCAGCAGCGGCGGACAGGGACATCAGCCCCAGCATTTT. Its protein product is CASSGGQGHQPQHF.

This sequence joins TRBV5-1 and TRBJ2-1; the D gene is possibly TRBD1 (5 bases). Looked up from germline, CDR1 is SGHRS and CDR2 is YFSETQ. The CDR3 covers 14 residues. V was cut by 3 bases and J by 10 bases, with 17 bases left in between. The CDR3 spells CASSSLPQGSEQFF. CDR3 nucleotides: TGCGCCAGCAGCTCCCTGCCGCAGGGATCCGAGCAGTTCTTC.

This chain links TRBV29-1 with TRBJ1-2; TRBD1 matches 7 bases. V shed 7 bases, J shed 8 bases, and the junction held 7 bases outside the gene matches. CDR3 length equals 11 residues. Germline V gene lookup returns CDR1 SQVTM and CDR2 ANQGSEA. CDR3 in amino acids: CSGGQDGGYTF. CDR3 coding DNA: TGCAGCGGTGGACAGGATGGGGGCTACACCTTC.

V gene TRBV14 combines with J gene TRBJ2-1; 9 bases match TRBD1. Losses at the gene ends were 1 base for V and 10 bases for J; bases not matched to a gene: 8. Germline lookup yields CDR1 SGHDN and CDR2 FVKESK. CDR3 size: 15 residues. As DNA, the CDR3 is TGTGCCAGCAGCCAAGGGGGGACAGGGTCGGACGAGCAGTTCTTC. Translated, it gives CASSQGGTGSDEQFF.

The DNA for the CDR3 is TGTGCCAGCAGCCGTCTGACAGGGGGAATGGGAAACACCATATATTTT. It codes for CASSRLTGGMGNTIYF. This chain joins TRBV7-8 and TRBJ1-3, with 9 bases identical to TRBD1. V gave up 5 bases and J gave up 4 bases; unmatched junction bases: 9. CDR3 length: 16 amino acids. From germline, CDR1 is SGHVS and CDR2 FQNEAQ.

The genes are TRBV6-1 and TRBJ1-1, with TRBD1 identical over 12 bases. The CDR3 spans 16 residues. V lost 3 bases, J lost 2 bases, and 4 bases stayed unmatched. Per the germline V gene, CDR1 is MNHNS and CDR2 is SASEGT. The CDR3 DNA sequence: TGTGCCAGCAGTGATGGGACAGGGGGCCGCAACACTGAAGCTTTCTTT. Protein product: CASSDGTGGRNTEAFF.

The V and J genes are TRBV30 and TRBJ1-4, with 8 bases that match TRBD1. CDR1 GTSNPN and CDR2 SVGIG come from the germline V gene (reference sequence). The CDR3 length is 16 residues. V lost 3 bases and J lost 7; bases outside the gene matches: 13. CDR3 nucleotides: TGTGCCTGGAGGAAGTCAGGACAGGGACCGGGTGAAAAACTGTTTTTT. The encoded protein is CAWRKSGQGPGEKLFF.

The rearrangement uses TRBV2 and TRBJ2-3; 7 bases agree with TRBD1. The J segment lost 1 base and the V segment lost 10 bases, leaving 5 bases of the junction unmatched. Germline V gene data show CDR1 as SNHLY and CDR2 as FYNNEI. This CDR3 spans 13 amino acids. CDR3 nucleotides: TGTGCCACCACAGGGGCCGGCACAGATACGCAGTATTTT. This codes for CATTGAGTDTQYF.

This clone has only a few counts. The chain uses TRBV6-6 and TRBJ1-1, with 8 bases aligning to TRBD1. The CDR3 consists of 15 residues. CDR1 MNHNY and CDR2 SVGAGI come from the germline V gene (reference sequence). After removal of 2 bases from V and 4 bases from J, the junction contained 6 bases not matched to a gene. The CDR3 coding sequence is TGTGCCAGCAGTTACCAGGGACAGGCCTCCACTGAAGCTTTCTTT. This codes for CASSYQGQASTEAFF.

This clone was recorded a few times. The chain has TRBV10-1 and TRBJ2-7, with 11 nucleotides matching TRBD2. CDR3 length: 17 amino acids. Germline lookup yields CDR1 WNHNN and CDR2 SYGVQD (reference sequence). With V trimmed by 9 bases and J by 4 bases, 17 bases remained unmatched. CDR3 sequence: CASPIPYLAGGEYEQYF. The DNA of the CDR3 is TGCGCCAGTCCCATCCCTTATCTAGCGGGGGGCGAGTACGAGCAGTACTTC.

V usage is TRBV10-1 and J usage is TRBJ2-1; 10 bases line up with TRBD2. The CDR3 loop spans 13 amino acids. Germline CDR1 is WNHNN and CDR2 is SYGVQD (reference sequence). V was clipped by 6 bases and J by 8 bases; unmatched bases: 4. CDR3 in amino acids: CASRAGGHDEQFF. Here the CDR3 DNA reads TGCGCCAGCAGAGCGGGGGGGCATGATGAGCAGTTCTTC.

The chain uses TRBV18 and TRBJ1-3; D is unresolved. In germline, CDR1 is KGHSH, CDR2 LQKENI. V was shortened by 2 bases and J by 4 bases, with 3 bases between the two germline ends. The CDR3 is 12 residues long. CDR3 protein: CASSPSGNTIYF. The CDR3 bases are TGTGCCAGCTCACCAAGCGGAAACACCATATATTTT.

The rearrangement uses TRBV18 and TRBJ2-5; 8 bases are a match to TRBD2. The CDR3 has 12 amino acids. Unmatched junction bases numbered 4, after V lost 8 bases and J lost 5 bases. CDR1 and CDR2 from the germline V gene are KGHSH and LQKENI. DNA for the CDR3: TGTGCCAGCCGCGGCGGGGGGGAGACCCAGTACTTC. Translation: CASRGGGETQYF.

This clone was seen only once. The V call is TRBV28, the J call TRBJ1-1, with no clear D. Trimming pared 8 bases from V and 1 base from J, leaving 11 bases between. Germline V gene sequence: CDR1 MDHEN, CDR2 SYDVKM. CDR3 size: 13 residues. The CDR3 sequence is CASSSGGNTEAFF. In nucleotides, the CDR3 is TGTGCCAGCTCCTCGGGTGGGAACACTGAAGCTTTCTTT. Together with reference TRBV28 and TRBJ1-1, the CDR3 gives the full variable domain: DVKVTQSSRYLVKRTGEKVFLECVQDMDHENMFWYRQDPGLGLRLIYFSYDVKMKEKGDIPEGYSVSREKKERFSLILESASTNQTSMYLCASSSGGNTEAFFGQGTRLTVV.

The rearrangement uses TRBV7-3 and TRBJ1-2; D not certain. Germline-derived CDR1 and CDR2 are SGHTA and FQGTGA. The CDR3 has 13 amino acids. Trimming took off 2 bases at V and 8 bases at J, with 12 bases between the two ends. The CDR3 spells CASSLEARRGYTF. CDR3 in DNA: TGTGCCAGCAGCTTAGAGGCCCGGAGGGGCTACACCTTC.